This T cell receptor (beta chain) was profiled in a study of graft-versus-host responses after intestinal transplantation. As for the study in general: Recipients received multivisceral, liver-intestinal, or isolated intestinal transplants. Anti-thymocyte globulin was used for induction in all recipients, who then took tacrolimus and steroids for approximately 3 years. Overall study findings and caveats: GvH clones occurred in recipient marrow; some first appeared in ileum or blood.

TCRdb keeps only in-frame clones here, not all; method: immunoSEQ multiplex PCR. Of tens of thousands of clones listed, approximately 90% are singletons. J lost 7 bases, V lost 5 bases, and 1 base had no gene match. CDR3 length: 13 residues. Germline CDR1 and CDR2: MNHEY and SMNVEV (reference sequence). Comments on this clone: Its target is not known.

This sequence was found in a human patient who received an intestinal transplant, so some T cells may come from the graft donor. The sequenced sample was PBMCs, obtained 26 days after transplant. The chain uses TRBV27 and TRBJ2-2; 10 bases agree with TRBD2. The DNA for the CDR3 is TGTGCCAGCAGTAGCGGGAGGGGCGGGGAGCTGTTTTTT. This codes for CASSSGRGGELFF.